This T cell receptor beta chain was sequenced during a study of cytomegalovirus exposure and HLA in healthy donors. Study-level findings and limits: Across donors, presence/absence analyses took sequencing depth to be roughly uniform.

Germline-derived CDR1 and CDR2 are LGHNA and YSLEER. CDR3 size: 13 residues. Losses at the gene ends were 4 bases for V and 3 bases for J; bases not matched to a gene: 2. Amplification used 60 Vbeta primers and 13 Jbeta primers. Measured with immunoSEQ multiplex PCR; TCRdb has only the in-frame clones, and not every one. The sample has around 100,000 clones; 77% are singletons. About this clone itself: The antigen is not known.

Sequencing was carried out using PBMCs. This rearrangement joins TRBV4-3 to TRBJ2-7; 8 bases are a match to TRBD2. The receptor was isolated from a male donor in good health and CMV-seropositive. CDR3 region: CASSPTSGYEQYF. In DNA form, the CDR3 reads TGCGCCAGCAGCCCAACTAGCGGCTACGAGCAGTACTTC.